These 23 T cell receptor beta chains were sequenced from one sample in a study of post-analysis software for immune sequencing data. Findings of the study overall: There were roughly 5 TRBV segments more frequent in patients than controls, and TRBV5-6, TRBV5-1 and TRBV20-1 were among them.

These receptors lack a known antigen. Prepared libraries of TCR beta cDNA carried unique molecular identifiers. A single record per CDR3 protein comes from TCRdb applying MiXCR to the PCR reads. The repertoire has roughly 670,000 distinct CDR3 sequences, approximately 59% of them found once; the top ten carry 11%. Sequenced: blood. The receptors come from a girl aged 2-9 years with multiple sclerosis.

The V call is TRBV30, the J call TRBJ2-1; D uncertain. The length of the CDR3 is 13 residues. Trimming removed 4 bases from V and 1 base from J, with 8 bases in between. Germline CDR1 and CDR2: GTSNPN and SVGIG (reference sequence). The CDR3 protein is CAWNHGSYNEQFF. The CDR3 DNA reads as TGTGCCTGGAATCACGGATCCTACAATGAGCAGTTCTTC.

The V and J genes are TRBV9 and TRBJ2-3; D ambiguous. Trimming pared 2 bases from V and 2 bases from J, leaving 6 bases between. CDR3 length: 13 residues. Germline V gene sequence: CDR1 SGDLS, CDR2 YYNGEE. The CDR3 loop is CASSVTSTDTQYF. CDR3 in DNA: TGTGCCAGCAGCGTCACGTCCACAGATACGCAGTATTTT.

CDR3 in amino acids: CASSQGWGDEQFF. The CDR3 DNA reads as TGTGCCAGCAGCCAAGGGTGGGGTGATGAGCAGTTCTTC. The chain couples TRBV14 to TRBJ2-1; D is unresolved. Germline CDR1 is SGHDN and CDR2 is FVKESK. V was pared by 1 base and J by 8 bases, with 9 bases between. This CDR3 is 13 amino acids long.

This chain links TRBV7-9 with TRBJ1-6; D is uncertain. Germline loops: CDR1 SEHNR, CDR2 FQNEAQ (reference sequence). The V and J ends lost 5 bases and 9 bases respectively, with 14 bases between them. This CDR3 comprises 14 residues. The CDR3 DNA is TGTGCCAGCAGCCCCGTGCGGGAAACTTCACCCCTCCACTTT. This sequence encodes CASSPVRETSPLHF.

Only one count was recorded for this clonotype. Written as DNA, the CDR3 is TGCGCCAGCAGCTCCACAGGGGGCGATGGTACGCAGTATTTT. Its translation is CASSSTGGDGTQYF. The gene calls are TRBV5-1 and TRBJ2-3; 9 positions match TRBD1. Losses at the gene ends were 3 bases for V and 8 bases for J; bases not matched to a gene: 7. Germline V CDR1 and CDR2: SGHRS, YFSETQ. The CDR3 spans 14 residues.

The chain employs TRBV4-2 and TRBJ1-2; 8 bases line up with TRBD1. CDR3 length equals 16 residues. The germline V gene encodes CDR1 LGHNA and CDR2 YNFKEQ. V lost 0 bases to trimming and J lost 6 bases; unmatched junction nucleotides: 9. As DNA, the CDR3 is TGTGCCAGCAGCCAAGACCAGGACAGGGCTATTCATGGCTACACCTTC. The encoded protein is CASSQDQDRAIHGYTF.

This clonotype was picked up a small number of times. The V and J genes are TRBV20-1 and TRBJ2-7; a possible D gene is TRBD2 (6 bases). Germline V gene data show CDR1 as DFQATT and CDR2 as SNEGSKA (reference sequence). The CDR3 extends over 13 amino acids. Trimming took off 7 bases at V and 3 bases at J, with 16 bases between the two ends. CDR3 sequence (DNA): TGCAGTGGCGTCCCGGGCGGGGTCTACGAGCAGTACTTC. It specifies CSGVPGGVYEQYF.

The rearrangement uses TRBV6-2 or TRBV6-3 and TRBJ2-7; D may be TRBD2 (5 bases). V gave up 8 bases and J gave up 3 bases, with 17 bases separating them. The V gene's germline CDR1 is MNHEY and CDR2 SVGEGT. The CDR3 sequence is 14 residues long. This CDR3 is CASERRYDYYEQYF. The CDR3 region has the DNA TGTGCCAGCGAGCGGAGGTACGACTACTACGAGCAGTACTTC.

The V and J genes are TRBV6-5 and TRBJ2-5; D possibly matches TRBD1 or TRBD2 (6 bases each). The tail of the sequence fits TRBJ2-7 better, so the J call may be wrong. CDR1 is MNHEY, CDR2 SVGAGI, per germline. This CDR3 comprises 18 residues. Here the CDR3 reads CASSYQTGEGGHPYEQYF. The CDR3, as DNA: TGTGCCAGCAGTTACCAAACGGGGGAAGGGGGACACCCCTACGAGCAGTACTTC.

This clonotype was counted a single time. The chain uses TRBV20-1 and TRBJ1-2, with D perhaps matching TRBD1 (6 bases). With 5 bases removed from V and 3 bases from J, the gap between germline ends came to 25 bases. The CDR3 runs to 17 residues. Germline V gene sequence: CDR1 DFQATT, CDR2 SNEGSKA (reference sequence). CDR3 loop: CSAPHLSRTDWDYGYTF. CDR3 DNA: TGCAGTGCTCCGCACCTTTCCCGGACAGACTGGGACTATGGCTACACCTTC.

This clonotype was counted a few times. The J gene is TRBJ2-5, the V gene TRBV10-3, with a weak D call TRBD2 (6 bases). From germline, CDR1 is ENHRY and CDR2 SYGVKD. Trimming stripped 3 bases from V and 3 bases from J, with 11 bases between. The CDR3 extends over 14 amino acids. The CDR3 loop reads CAISDHGREETQYF. DNA of the CDR3: TGTGCCATCAGTGATCACGGGAGAGAAGAGACCCAGTACTTC.

The gene calls are TRBV2 and TRBJ2-1, with 9 bases that match TRBD1. The CDR3 has 14 amino acids. With 6 bases clipped from V and 6 bases from J, the junction kept 6 bases outside the gene matches. In germline, CDR1 is SNHLY, CDR2 FYNNEI. The CDR3 loop reads CASRPGQGSNEQFF. As DNA, the CDR3 is TGTGCCAGCAGACCGGGACAGGGTAGCAATGAGCAGTTCTTC.

The rearrangement joins TRBV29-1 to TRBJ2-5; D may be TRBD2 (6 bases). The DNA end is more similar to TRBJ2-7, so the J call may be wrong. Germline V gene sequence: CDR1 SQVTM, CDR2 ANQGSEA. The CDR3 covers 13 residues. The CDR3 bases are TGCAGCGTTGAAGGTACGATGGGGGGCGAGCAGTACTTC. It is translated as CSVEGTMGGEQYF.

Written as DNA, the CDR3 is TGTGCCAGCAGTGACTCCCCCCATAGTCCAGATACGCAGTATTTT. This sequence encodes CASSDSPHSPDTQYF. The chain combines TRBV6-4 with TRBJ2-3; D is undetermined. This CDR3 region has 15 residues. The germline V gene has CDR1 MRHNA and CDR2 SNTAGT. V lost 0 bases, J lost 4 bases, and 11 bases lay in between.

The rearrangement joins TRBV10-1 to TRBJ1-2, with TRBD1 as a possible D gene (5 bases). CDR1 and CDR2 (germline): WNHNN, SYGVQD (reference sequence). V was clipped by 6 bases and J by 8 bases, with 16 bases between them. The CDR3 sequence is 13 residues long. The CDR3 region has the DNA TGCGCCAGCAGCGCCTCAGGGAGCGGCGGCTACACCTTC. Amino acids: CASSASGSGGYTF.

The CDR3 spells CASGLNNQPQHF. The CDR3 DNA sequence: TGTGCCAGCGGGCTGAACAATCAGCCCCAGCATTTT. This chain uses TRBV6-2 or TRBV6-3 with TRBJ1-5; no definite D call. The CDR3 totals 12 residues. Trimming removed 8 bases at V and 3 bases at J, with 8 bases between. Germline CDR1 is MNHEY and CDR2 is SVGEGT.

The chain employs TRBV9 and TRBJ2-5; TRBD2 matches 11 bases. The CDR3 is made up of 17 amino acids. Germline values: CDR1 SGDLS, CDR2 YYNGEE. Trimming removed 0 bases from V and 5 bases from J; junction bases left unmatched: 9. The CDR3 DNA follows: TGTGCCAGCAGCGTAGGAGGTAGCGGGAGGGCCCAGGAGACCCAGTACTTC. It encodes CASSVGGSGRAQETQYF.

V gene TRBV20-1 combines with J gene TRBJ2-5, with 11 bases matching TRBD1. The CDR3 runs 19 residues. Losses at the gene ends were 5 bases for V and 5 bases for J; bases not matched to a gene: 22. CDR1 and CDR2 from the germline V gene are DFQATT and SNEGSKA (reference sequence). This CDR3 reads CSAVWTGGRRPSLRETQYF. Here the CDR3 DNA reads TGCAGTGCTGTCTGGACAGGGGGCCGGAGACCTTCATTACGTGAGACCCAGTACTTC.

The genes are TRBV11-2 and TRBJ2-3; D unresolved. CDR3 length: 13 residues. Trimming removed 2 bases from V and 5 bases from J, with 8 bases in between. Germline values: CDR1 SGHAT, CDR2 FQNNGV. The CDR3 reads CASSLLPGDTQYF. The CDR3 region has the DNA TGTGCCAGCAGCTTACTTCCGGGAGATACGCAGTATTTT.

This rearrangement joins TRBV24-1 to TRBJ2-3, with TRBD1 identical over 7 bases. Germline V CDR1 and CDR2: KGHDR, SFDVKD. V lost 3 bases and J lost 2; bases outside the gene matches: 4. CDR3 length: 15 amino acids. The CDR3 DNA is TGTGCCACCAGTGATGGGGGACAGCTCACAGATACGCAGTATTTT. Protein: CATSDGGQLTDTQYF.

The V call is TRBV7-9, the J call TRBJ2-2, with TRBD2 matching over 13 bases. After removal of 5 bases from V and 4 bases from J, the junction contained 10 bases not matched to a gene. Germline V lookup: CDR1 SEHNR, CDR2 FQNEAQ (reference sequence). The CDR3 runs 18 residues. CDR3 sequence reads: CASSHGLAGDLGTGELFF. CDR3 in DNA: TGTGCCAGCAGCCATGGACTAGCGGGGGACCTAGGCACCGGGGAGCTGTTTTTT.

This clonotype was recorded only once. The chain joins TRBV7-2 to TRBJ1-4, with a possible D match to TRBD1 (5 bases). V lost 1 base and J lost 11, with 20 bases in between. CDR3 length: 16 amino acids. Germline CDR1 SGHTA, CDR2 FQGNSA. The CDR3 protein is CASSLDPGTGLEKLFF. As DNA, the CDR3 is TGTGCCAGCAGCTTAGATCCCGGGACGGGCCTCGAGAAACTGTTTTTT. The variable domain in full, completed from reference TRBV7-2 and TRBJ1-4, reads GAGVSQSPSNKVTEKGKDVELRCDPISGHTALYWYRQSLGQGLEFLIYFQGNSAPDKSGLPSDRFSAERTGGSVSTLTIQRTQQEDSAVYLCASSLDPGTGLEKLFFGSGTQLSVL.

This clonotype was recorded only once. The chain joins TRBV10-3 to TRBJ2-5; D tentatively reads TRBD1 or TRBD2 (6 bases each). V was cut by 5 bases and J by 4 bases, with 14 bases left in between. CDR1 is ENHRY and CDR2 is SYGVKD in the germline V gene. The length of the CDR3 is 14 residues. As DNA, the CDR3 is TGTGCCATCAGTTTAGGGGGGCCGTCAGAGACCCAGTACTTC. It encodes CAISLGGPSETQYF.